This is a list of T cell receptor beta chains from one sample in a study of CD4 T cells in relation to SARS-CoV-2 and coronaviruses. The assay was immunoSEQ multiplex PCR, and TCRdb's table has in-frame clones only and misses some. The sample contains about 70,000 clones, about 89% of which appear only once. The sample comprised memory CD4+ T cells from PBMCs. The receptor set was obtained from a human donor in good health. Both conserved end residues are part of each CDR3. D genes are given only for firm matches. The listing skips clone size in some rows; elsewhere it reads once, few, many or a size class.

V gene	D gene	clone size	J gene	CDR3 protein	CDR3 DNA
TRBV3-1/TRBV3-2	.	.	TRBJ1-6	CASGEEGTNSPLHF	TGTGCCAGCGGGGAGGAGGGAACTAATTCACCCCTCCACTTT
TRBV10-3	TRBD1	few	TRBJ1-1	CAISDPGTGSPEAFF	TGTGCCATCAGTGATCCCGGGACAGGGTCCCCTGAAGCTTTCTTT
TRBV19	TRBD1	.	TRBJ2-3	CASSIDDRATDTQYF	TGTGCCAGTAGTATAGACGACAGGGCAACAGATACGCAGTATTTT
TRBV6-4	.	.	TRBJ1-2	CASSASWTDYGYTF	TGTGCCAGCAGTGCTTCATGGACGGACTATGGCTACACCTTC
TRBV7-2	.	.	TRBJ2-3	CASSLKGDTQYF	TGTGCCAGCAGTCTCAAGGGAGATACGCAGTATTTT
TRBV6-2/TRBV6-3	.	.	TRBJ2-1	CASSPNWGSYNEQFF	TGTGCCAGCAGTCCGAATTGGGGGTCCTACAATGAGCAGTTCTTC
TRBV29-1	.	few	TRBJ1-1	CSVDRGNTEAFF	TGCAGCGTTGACAGAGGGAACACTGAAGCTTTCTTT
TRBV27	.	.	TRBJ1-5	CASSLYGGNQPQHF	TGTGCCAGCAGTTTATACGGGGGTAATCAGCCCCAGCATTTT
TRBV5-1	TRBD2	once	TRBJ2-5	CASSFGTSGSMETQYF	TGCGCCAGCAGCTTCGGGACTAGCGGGAGTATGGAGACCCAGTACTTC
TRBV19	TRBD1	.	TRBJ1-1	CASRGQMNTEAFF	TGTGCCAGTAGGGGACAGATGAACACTGAAGCTTTCTTT
TRBV3-1/TRBV3-2	TRBD1	.	TRBJ1-6	CASSQGTGFMGSPLHF	TGTGCCAGCAGCCAAGGGACAGGGTTTATGGGTTCACCCCTCCACTTT
TRBV12-3/TRBV12-4	TRBD1	.	TRBJ2-1	CATGQGDEQFF	TGTGCCACCGGACAGGGCGATGAGCAGTTCTTC
TRBV11-2	TRBD2	.	TRBJ2-3	CASSLGIAGDTDTQYF	TGTGCCAGCAGCTTAGGTATAGCGGGGGACACAGATACGCAGTATTTT
TRBV7-2	.	.	TRBJ1-1	CASTPGGGLTEAFF	TGTGCCAGCACCCCGGGGGGTGGCTTAACTGAAGCTTTCTTT
TRBV7-9	.	.	TRBJ1-1	CASSLGGVRQNTEAFF	TGTGCCAGCAGCTTAGGAGGGGTGAGGCAAAACACTGAAGCTTTCTTT
TRBV3-1/TRBV3-2	TRBD2	once	TRBJ2-2	CASSQDGGGRTGELFF	TGTGCCAGCAGCCAAGATGGGGGGGGACGGACCGGGGAGCTGTTTTTT
TRBV27	.	.	TRBJ2-7	CASSSQDGSVQYF	TGTGCCAGCAGTTCCCAAGACGGGTCCGTGCAGTACTTC
TRBV6-5	.	.	TRBJ2-2	CASSYGPRGTGELFF	TGTGCCAGCAGTTACGGGCCAAGGGGCACCGGGGAGCTGTTTTTT
TRBV5-1	TRBD2	.	TRBJ2-3	CASSSTLTSGRADTQYF	TGCGCCAGCAGCTCAACCCTGACTAGCGGGCGGGCAGATACGCAGTATTTT
TRBV30	.	.	TRBJ1-3	CAWTGSGNTIYF	TGTGCCTGGACGGGCTCTGGAAACACCATATATTTT
TRBV28	.	.	TRBJ2-3	CATYDGGRTDTQYF	TGTGCCACCTACGACGGGGGGCGCACAGATACGCAGTATTTT
TRBV27	TRBD1	few	TRBJ1-5	CASSPIHGPGQGQPQHF	TGTGCCAGCAGCCCAATTCACGGACCGGGACAGGGTCAGCCCCAGCATTTT
TRBV5-1	.	.	TRBJ2-2	CASSDAQGWAGELFF	TGCGCCAGCAGCGACGCCCAGGGTTGGGCCGGGGAGCTGTTTTTT
TRBV4-1	.	.	TRBJ1-3	CASSQDPGNTIYF	TGCGCCAGCAGCCAAGATCCGGGAAACACTATATATTTT
TRBV5-1	.	.	TRBJ1-5	CASSFGGGAGQPQHF	TGCGCCAGCAGCTTTGGTGGAGGGGCGGGTCAGCCCCAGCATTTT
TRBV6-4	.	.	TRBJ1-1	CASSDSGYRNTEAFF	TGTGCCAGCAGTGACTCCGGATATCGGAACACTGAAGCTTTCTTT
TRBV28	TRBD1	once	TRBJ2-7	CASNAPGQGASYEQYF	TGTGCCAGCAACGCGCCGGGACAGGGGGCATCCTACGAGCAGTACTTC
TRBV5-1	.	.	TRBJ2-7	CASSPRQATTYEQYF	TGCGCCAGCAGCCCAAGACAGGCCACAACCTACGAGCAGTACTTC
TRBV12-3/TRBV12-4	.	.	TRBJ1-6	CASSLNNSPLHF	TGTGCCAGCAGCTTGAATAATTCACCCCTCCACTTT
TRBV11-3	TRBD1	.	TRBJ2-3	CASSPQGISTDTQYF	TGTGCCAGCAGCCCACAGGGGATTAGCACAGATACGCAGTATTTT
TRBV19	.	.	TRBJ2-7	CASKPRADSYEQYF	TGTGCCAGTAAACCTCGGGCGGATTCCTACGAGCAGTACTTC
TRBV5-6	TRBD1	.	TRBJ2-2	CASSGTVNTGELFF	TGTGCCAGCAGCGGGACAGTGAACACCGGGGAGCTGTTTTTT
TRBV27	TRBD2	.	TRBJ2-1	CASSNVGLAGGRAQRFF	TGTGCCAGCAGCAACGTGGGACTAGCGGGAGGCCGGGCCCAGCGGTTCTTC
TRBV18	.	.	TRBJ2-7	CASSPLVGSSYEQYF	TGTGCCAGCTCACCACTTGTGGGGAGCTCCTACGAGCAGTACTTC
TRBV30	.	.	TRBJ1-5	CAWSSPGSSSQPQHF	TGTGCCTGGAGTTCTCCAGGGTCCAGTAGTCAGCCCCAGCATTTT
TRBV6-5	.	.	TRBJ2-3	CAVRDTSTDTQYF	TGTGCCGTCCGGGACACTAGCACAGATACGCAGTATTTT
TRBV14	TRBD2	.	TRBJ2-7	CASSQDRLAGSYEQYF	TGTGCCAGCAGCCAAGATCGGCTAGCGGGCTCCTACGAGCAGTACTTC
TRBV5-6	.	.	TRBJ2-5	CASRQGHETQYF	TGTGCCAGCAGACAGGGCCATGAGACCCAGTACTTC
TRBV28	.	.	TRBJ1-2	CASSFSRKNYGYTF	TGTGCCAGCAGTTTCTCCCGAAAAAACTATGGCTACACCTTC
TRBV27	.	.	TRBJ2-5	CASSPTRGVQETQYF	TGTGCCAGCAGTCCCACCCGAGGGGTACAAGAGACCCAGTACTTC
TRBV28	TRBD1	.	TRBJ1-4	CATTGATNEKLFF	TGTGCCACTACAGGGGCAACTAATGAAAAACTGTTTTTT
TRBV2	.	.	TRBJ2-2	CASSEAWTGELFF	TGTGCCAGCAGTGAAGCTTGGACCGGGGAGCTGTTTTTT
TRBV5-1	.	few	TRBJ2-1	CATADLQSNEQFF	TGCGCCACAGCAGACCTTCAGAGCAATGAGCAGTTCTTC